These T cell receptor beta chains were read from a single sample in a study of glioma-infiltrating T cells. TCRdb recomputed calls from the multiplex PCR reads with MiXCR, one row per CDR3 protein. There are approximately 90,000 distinct CDR3 sequences in the sample; 23% occur only once, and 6.7% lies in the top ten. The sample taken for sequencing was glioma tissue, nonneoplastic brain tissue, or PBMCs (not recorded which). The receptors were sampled from a human donor with low-grade glioma or glioblastoma, undergoing nonglioma brain surgery, or in good health (not recorded which). Each CDR3 is given with its conserved first and last residue. Fields, in order: J gene, D gene, clone size, V gene, CDR3 DNA, CDR3 protein. D genes are given only for firm matches. Rows may omit the clone size; those that give it use once, few, many or a size class.

TRBJ2-7 TRBD2 NA TRBV11-2 TGTGCCAGCAGCCTCTACCGGACTAGCTTCTACGAGCAGTACTTC CASSLYRTSFYEQYF
TRBJ2-7 NA NA TRBV20-1 TGCCGTGCCTGGCCAGGGGCGCGCGAGCAGTCCTTC CRAWPGAREQSF
TRBJ2-1 NA NA TRBV7-9 TGTGCCAGCAGCTTTGGTTGGAGGGGAGCAAATGAGCAGTTCTTC CASSFGWRGANEQFF
TRBJ1-2 TRBD1 many TRBV29-1 TGCAGCGCCGCCGGGACAGGGGCGCGGTATGGCTACACCTTC CSAAGTGARYGYTF
TRBJ1-1 TRBD1 NA TRBV27 TGTGCCAGCACGGACAGGGGGCGGTCGGACACTGAAGCTTTCTTT CASTDRGRSDTEAFF
TRBJ1-2 TRBD1 NA TRBV7-9 TGTGCCAGCAGCTTAGGGGGACAGGGCTATGGCTACACCTTC CASSLGGQGYGYTF
TRBJ1-1 NA many TRBV3-1 TGTGCCAGCAGCCCCGAACAGGGTTTCGGCACTGAAGCTTTCTTT CASSPEQGFGTEAFF
TRBJ2-1 TRBD1 NA TRBV3-1 TGTGCCAGCAGCCCCCGGGACAGGGGAAATGGTGAGCAGTTCTTC CASSPRDRGNGEQFF
TRBJ2-1 TRBD2 many TRBV7-2 TGTGCCAGCAGCCCCACACTAGCGGGGGGCTACAATGAGCAGTTCTTC CASSPTLAGGYNEQFF
TRBJ2-7 NA NA TRBV5-4 TGTGCCAGCAGCTTGTATTACGGGGCCCTCGACGAGCAGTACTTC CASSLYYGALDEQYF
TRBJ1-1 NA many TRBV10-2 TGCGCCAGCAGTGGAAGGGGGAACACTGAAGCTTTCTTT CASSGRGNTEAFF
TRBJ1-5 NA once TRBV28 TGTGACAGCACCTCAGGGGCCGAGCAGAGCAATCAGCCCCAGCATTTT CDSTSGAEQSNQPQHF
TRBJ2-7 NA many TRBV6-1 TGTGCCAACCAAATTCCCCCAGGACAGATATACGAGCAGTACTTC CANQIPPGQIYEQYF
TRBJ2-7 TRBD1 many TRBV7-9 TGTGCCAGCAGCTCCCGGGACAGGGGTTTCGAGCAGTACTTC CASSSRDRGFEQYF
TRBJ2-1 NA few TRBV5-1 TGCGCCAGCAGCCTCGTGCCCCAAACATACAATGAGCAGTTCTTC CASSLVPQTYNEQFF
TRBJ2-5 NA many TRBV20-1 TGCAGTGCTAGAGATCCAACCATGGCGACAGAGACCCAGTACTTC CSARDPTMATETQYF
TRBJ2-1 NA many TRBV5-1 TGCGCCAGCAGCTTGGTGGTCGGCAGCGTAAATGAGCAGTTCTTC CASSLVVGSVNEQFF
TRBJ1-5 NA many TRBV18 TGTGCCAGCTCACCTGGACAAAATCAGCCCCAGCATTTT CASSPGQNQPQHF
TRBJ2-1 NA NA TRBV27 TGTGCCAGCAGCCCTCGGGGAGGAAACAATTCACCCCTCCACTTC CASSPRGGNNSPLHF
TRBJ2-3 NA many TRBV20-1 TGCAGTGCTAGAGGCCTAGCCACTCAAGATACGCAGTATTTT CSARGLATQDTQYF
TRBJ1-5 NA NA TRBV29-1 TGCAGCCCGGGGGGACAGCCCCAGCATTTT CSPGGQPQHF
TRBJ2-3 NA many TRBV20-1 TGCAGTGCTAGGAGGGGGGGCCCTTTCTTGGATACGCAGTATTTT CSARRGGPFLDTQYF
TRBJ2-1 NA many TRBV12-3/TRBV12-4 TGCCCTTGCGAGGGGATCCGTCCCGACAATGAGCAGTTCTTC CPCEGIRPDNEQFF
TRBJ1-2 TRBD1 once TRBV20-1 TGCAGTGCGCACAGGGGGACTAACTATGGCTACACCTTC CSAHRGTNYGYTF
TRBJ2-3 TRBD2 many TRBV7-9 TGTGCCAGCAGCTTGGGACTAGCGGGGAGTACAGATACGCAGTATTTT CASSLGLAGSTDTQYF
TRBJ2-1 NA many TRBV20-1 TGCAGTGCTAGAGATCCGTTACGGGGGAGCAATGAGCAGTTCTTC CSARDPLRGSNEQFF